Included here is one T cell receptor (beta chain) sequence, with context. This clonotype has a count of ten or more. Its antigen remains undetermined. Per-base quality was not reported, and no clone a single base away is much larger than it. The sequencing machine was an Illumina HiSeq 2500. Quantitative 5'-RACE with molecular barcodes was used to prepare TCR beta libraries. The study's processing was this. Disease-linked TCR variants were identified with a new computational method built on a probabilistic model of VDJ rearrangement. TCRdb reworked the public reads: Q25 trimming with fastp, MiXCR clone assembly, productive beta chains retained. Rows with a matching CDR3 protein are joined into one entry that keeps the most common DNA and genes. The V and J calls shown here were made by TCRdb, not taken from the authors' results. The sample contains 450,000 to 550,000 distinct CDR3 sequences, about 5.2% of them found a single time. The top ten clones comprise around 3.4% of the sample.

These data come from a study of CD8 T cells in ankylosing spondylitis (dated by TCRdb to the late 2010s). Notes on the research overall: The study profiled T cell receptor beta repertoires in healthy donors and ankylosing spondylitis patients to find disease-linked TCR variants. The whole study cohort included over 85 healthy donors and some 27 ankylosing spondylitis patients. Peripheral blood was sampled, and synovial fluid was also collected from ankylosing spondylitis patients.

What the study reported, not specific to this receptor: The disease-linked clones showed a CD8+ phenotype and occurred at relatively low frequencies in peripheral blood. Some TCR beta motif variants had previously been reported in synovial fluid and blood of reactive arthritis patients, which suggested common disease-initiation mechanisms. A TCR beta motif of eight highly homologous amino acid variants appeared characteristic of blood from ankylosing spondylitis patients. Significant enrichment of the disease-linked clones was reported in matched synovial fluid samples from ankylosing spondylitis patients.

V is pruned by 4 bases and J by 7 bases, leaving 10 bases of the junction without a gene match. The germline V gene (reference sequence) yields GTSNPN for CDR1 and SVGIG for CDR2. From its cysteine to its phenylalanine, the CDR3 spans 14 amino acids. The only DNA kept is the CDR3, 42 bases in frame from the first base. The sequence links TRBV30 to TRBJ1-5, with 7 middle bases fitting TRBD1. The source of this sequence is a male donor with ankylosing spondylitis. The material sequenced was blood, either unsorted or a sorted T cell fraction (not recorded which). In nucleotide form, the sequence is TGTGCCTGGACCAAGGGGGCAGGGATGCAGCCCCAGCATTTT. Protein translation: CAWTKGAGMQPQHF.